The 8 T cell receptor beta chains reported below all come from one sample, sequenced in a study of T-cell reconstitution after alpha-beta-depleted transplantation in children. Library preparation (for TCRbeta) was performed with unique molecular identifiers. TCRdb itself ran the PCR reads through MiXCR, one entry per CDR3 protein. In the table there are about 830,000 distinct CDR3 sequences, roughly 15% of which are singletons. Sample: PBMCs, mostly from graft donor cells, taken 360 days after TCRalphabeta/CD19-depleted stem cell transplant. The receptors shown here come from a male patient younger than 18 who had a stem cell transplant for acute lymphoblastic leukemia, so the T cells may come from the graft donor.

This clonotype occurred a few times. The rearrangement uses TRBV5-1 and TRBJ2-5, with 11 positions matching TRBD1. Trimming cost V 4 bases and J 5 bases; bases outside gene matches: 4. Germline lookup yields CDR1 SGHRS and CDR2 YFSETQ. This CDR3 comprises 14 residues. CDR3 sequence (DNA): TGCGCCAGCAGCCCCCGGGACAGGGGGGAGACCCAGTACTTC. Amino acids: CASSPRDRGETQYF.

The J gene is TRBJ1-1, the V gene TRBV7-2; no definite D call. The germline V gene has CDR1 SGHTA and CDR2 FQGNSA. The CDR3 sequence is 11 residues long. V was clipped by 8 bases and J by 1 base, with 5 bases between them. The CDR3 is CASPGNTEAFF. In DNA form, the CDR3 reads TGTGCCAGCCCGGGGAACACTGAAGCTTTCTTT.

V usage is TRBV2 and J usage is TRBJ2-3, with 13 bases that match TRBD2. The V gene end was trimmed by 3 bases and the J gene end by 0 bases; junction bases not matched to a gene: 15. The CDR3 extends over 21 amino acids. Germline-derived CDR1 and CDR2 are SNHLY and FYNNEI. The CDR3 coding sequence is TGTGCCAGCAGTGAGACTGGTGGACTAGCGGGAGAAACAGATAGCACAGATACGCAGTATTTT. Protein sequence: CASSETGGLAGETDSTDTQYF.

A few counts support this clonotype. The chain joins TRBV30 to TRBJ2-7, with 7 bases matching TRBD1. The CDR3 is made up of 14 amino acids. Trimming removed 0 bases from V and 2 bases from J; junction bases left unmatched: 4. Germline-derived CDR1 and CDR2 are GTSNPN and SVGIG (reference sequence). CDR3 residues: CAWSVPGGTYEQYF. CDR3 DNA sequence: TGTGCCTGGAGTGTACCAGGGGGTACCTACGAGCAGTACTTC.

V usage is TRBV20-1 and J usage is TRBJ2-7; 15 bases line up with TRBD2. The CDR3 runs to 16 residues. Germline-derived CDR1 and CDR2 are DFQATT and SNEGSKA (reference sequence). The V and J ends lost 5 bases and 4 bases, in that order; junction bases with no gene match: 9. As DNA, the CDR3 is TGCAGTGCTTCCGCGGGACTAGCGGGAGGCGGTTACGAGCAGTACTTC. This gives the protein CSASAGLAGGGYEQYF.

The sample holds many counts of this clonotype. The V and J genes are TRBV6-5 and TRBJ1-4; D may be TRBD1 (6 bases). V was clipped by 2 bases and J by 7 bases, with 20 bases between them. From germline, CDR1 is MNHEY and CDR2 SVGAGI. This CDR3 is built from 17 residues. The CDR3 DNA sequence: TGTGCCAGCAGTTACACGGCCGCTACAGGGACTGTTGAAAAACTGTTTTTT. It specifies CASSYTAATGTVEKLFF.

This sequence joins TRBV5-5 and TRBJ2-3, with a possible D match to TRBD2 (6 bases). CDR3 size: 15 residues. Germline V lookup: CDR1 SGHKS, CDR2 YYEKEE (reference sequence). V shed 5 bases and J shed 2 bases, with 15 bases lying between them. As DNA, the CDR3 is TGTGCCAGCAGTACCCAGAGGACTAACACAGATACGCAGTATTTT. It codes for CASSTQRTNTDTQYF. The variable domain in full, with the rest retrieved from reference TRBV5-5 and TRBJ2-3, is DAGVTQSPTHLIKTRGQQVTLRCSPISGHKSVSWYQQVLGQGPQFIFQYYEKEERGRGNFPDRFSARQFPNYSSELNVNALLLGDSALYLCASSTQRTNTDTQYFGPGTRLTVL.

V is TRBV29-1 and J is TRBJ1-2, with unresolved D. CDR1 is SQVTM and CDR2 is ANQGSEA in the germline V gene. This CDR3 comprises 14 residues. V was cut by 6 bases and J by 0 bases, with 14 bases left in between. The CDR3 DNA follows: TGCAGCGTCGTTTCAAGAGCAGCTAACTATGGCTACACCTTC. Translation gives CSVVSRAANYGYTF.